Detailed here is one T cell receptor (beta chain). Trimming cost V 5 bases and J 4 bases; bases outside gene matches: 16. CDR3 length equals 17 residues. In germline, CDR1 is MNHEY, CDR2 SMNVEV (reference sequence). This sample was included in a study of control samples from healthy donors and cancer patients. Profiled with immunoSEQ multiplex PCR; TCRdb holds only in-frame clones, not every one. The table records some 250,000 clones, roughly four fifths of them present only once. Sequenced material: PBMCs. The chain carries TRBV27 and TRBJ2-7; 8 bases agree with TRBD2. This TCR was recovered from a woman aged 60-75 years with lung cancer. In DNA, the CDR3 is TGTGCCAGCAGTAGGGGTGAGGGCAGCGGGAGTGGGTACGAGCAGTACTTC. Its translation is CASSRGEGSGSGYEQYF.